This T cell receptor beta chain comes out of a study of identical twins. V lost 0 bases to trimming and J lost 2 bases; unmatched junction nucleotides: 6. The length of the CDR3 is 15 residues. Per germline, CDR1 DFQATT and CDR2 SNEGSKA (reference sequence). This clonotype turned up a few times. A universal primer binding site was introduced by template switching. The final cDNA contained unique molecular identifiers. TCRdb ran MiXCR on the 5' RACE reads and lists one entry per CDR3 protein. The sample has 1.5 million to 2 million distinct CDR3 sequences, less than 35% seen once. The sample was cord blood. The TCR was taken from a newborn girl in good health. This chain joins TRBV20-1 and TRBJ2-7; 8 positions match TRBD2. CDR3 region: CSAREIQRGTYEQYF. The CDR3 bases are TGCAGTGCTAGAGAAATCCAGCGGGGGACCTACGAGCAGTACTTC.